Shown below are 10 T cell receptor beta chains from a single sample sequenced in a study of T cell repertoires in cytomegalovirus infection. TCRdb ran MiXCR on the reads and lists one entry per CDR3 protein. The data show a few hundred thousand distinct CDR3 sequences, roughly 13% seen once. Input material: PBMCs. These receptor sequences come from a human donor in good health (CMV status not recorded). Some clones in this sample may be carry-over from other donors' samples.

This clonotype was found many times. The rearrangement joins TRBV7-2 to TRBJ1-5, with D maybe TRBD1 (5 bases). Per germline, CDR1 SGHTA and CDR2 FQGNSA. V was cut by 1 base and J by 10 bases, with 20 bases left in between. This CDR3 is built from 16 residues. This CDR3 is CASSLGRSAGLGPQHF. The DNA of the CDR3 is TGTGCCAGCAGCTTAGGAAGGAGTGCAGGGTTGGGACCCCAGCATTTT.

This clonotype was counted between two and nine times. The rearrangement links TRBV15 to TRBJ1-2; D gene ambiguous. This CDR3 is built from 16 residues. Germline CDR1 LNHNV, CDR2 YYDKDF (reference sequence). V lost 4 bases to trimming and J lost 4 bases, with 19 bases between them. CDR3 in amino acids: CATSTREKGKFYGYTF. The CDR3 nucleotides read TGTGCCACCAGCACAAGAGAAAAGGGAAAATTCTATGGCTACACCTTC. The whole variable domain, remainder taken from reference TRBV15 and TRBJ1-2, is DAMVIQNPRYQVTQFGKPVTLSCSQTLNHNVMYWYQQKSSQAPKLLFHYYDKDFNNEADTPDNFQSRRPNTSFCFLDIRSPGLGDTAMYLCATSTREKGKFYGYTFGSGTRLTVV.

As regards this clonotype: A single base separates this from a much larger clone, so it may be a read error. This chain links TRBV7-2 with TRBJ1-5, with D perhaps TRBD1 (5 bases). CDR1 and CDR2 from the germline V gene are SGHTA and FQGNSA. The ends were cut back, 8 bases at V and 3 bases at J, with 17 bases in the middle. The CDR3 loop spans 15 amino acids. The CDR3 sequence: CASGYTGATNQPQHF. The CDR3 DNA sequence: TGTGCCAGCGGCTACACCGGGGCTACCAATCAGCCCCAGCATTTT.

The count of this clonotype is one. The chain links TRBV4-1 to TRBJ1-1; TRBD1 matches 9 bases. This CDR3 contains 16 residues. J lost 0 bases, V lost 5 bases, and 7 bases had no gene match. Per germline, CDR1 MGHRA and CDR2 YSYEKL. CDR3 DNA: TGCGCCAGCAGCACGACAGGGGGGGTTATGAACACTGAAGCTTTCTTT. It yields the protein CASSTTGGVMNTEAFF.

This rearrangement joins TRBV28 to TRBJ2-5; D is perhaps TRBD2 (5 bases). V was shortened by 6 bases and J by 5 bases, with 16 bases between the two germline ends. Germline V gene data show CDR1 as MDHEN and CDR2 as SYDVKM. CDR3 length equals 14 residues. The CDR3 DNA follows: TGTGCCAGCAGGGAGACGGGGTCCGGCGAGACCCAGTACTTC. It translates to CASRETGSGETQYF.

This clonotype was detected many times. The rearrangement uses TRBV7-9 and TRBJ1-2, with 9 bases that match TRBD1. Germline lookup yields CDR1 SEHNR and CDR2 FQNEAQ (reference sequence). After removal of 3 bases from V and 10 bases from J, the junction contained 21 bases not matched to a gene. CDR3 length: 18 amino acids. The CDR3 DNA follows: TGTGCCAGCAGCTTCACTCATTTACCGGGACAGGGTGTATCTGACTACACCTTC. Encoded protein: CASSFTHLPGQGVSDYTF.

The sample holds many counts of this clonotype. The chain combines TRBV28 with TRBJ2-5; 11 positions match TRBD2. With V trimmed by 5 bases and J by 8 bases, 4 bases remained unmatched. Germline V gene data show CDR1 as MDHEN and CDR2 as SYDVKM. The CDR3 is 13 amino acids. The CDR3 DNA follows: TGTGCCAGCAGTACCGGGACTAGCGGAACCCAGTACTTC. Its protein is CASSTGTSGTQYF.

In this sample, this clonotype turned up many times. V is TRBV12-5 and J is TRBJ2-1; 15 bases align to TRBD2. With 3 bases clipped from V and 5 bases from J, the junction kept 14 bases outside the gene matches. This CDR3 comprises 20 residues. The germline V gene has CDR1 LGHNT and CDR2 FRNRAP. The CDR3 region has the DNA TGTGCTAGTGGTTTCGGGACAGCCGGACTAGCGGGAGGGCGCGACAATGAGCAGTTCTTC. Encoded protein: CASGFGTAGLAGGRDNEQFF. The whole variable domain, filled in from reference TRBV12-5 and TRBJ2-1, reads DARVTQTPRHKVTEMGQEVTMRCQPILGHNTVFWYRQTMMQGLELLAYFRNRAPLDDSGMPKDRFSAEMPDATLATLKIQPSEPRDSAVYFCASGFGTAGLAGGRDNEQFFGPGTRLTVL.

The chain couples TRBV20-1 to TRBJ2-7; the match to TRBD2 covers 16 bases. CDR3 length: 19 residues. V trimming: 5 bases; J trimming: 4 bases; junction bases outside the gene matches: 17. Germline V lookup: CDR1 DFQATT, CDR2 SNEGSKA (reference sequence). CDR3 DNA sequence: TGCAGTGCTCGATTTCTTCCGGGACTAGCGGGAGGGGGTACTTACGAGCAGTACTTC. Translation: CSARFLPGLAGGGTYEQYF.

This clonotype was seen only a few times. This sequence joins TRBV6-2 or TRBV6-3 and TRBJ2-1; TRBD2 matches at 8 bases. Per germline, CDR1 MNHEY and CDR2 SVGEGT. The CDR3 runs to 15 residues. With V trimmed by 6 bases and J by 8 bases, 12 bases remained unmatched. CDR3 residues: CASSDGTRRVDEQFF. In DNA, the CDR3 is TGTGCCAGCAGCGATGGGACTAGAAGGGTGGATGAGCAGTTCTTC.